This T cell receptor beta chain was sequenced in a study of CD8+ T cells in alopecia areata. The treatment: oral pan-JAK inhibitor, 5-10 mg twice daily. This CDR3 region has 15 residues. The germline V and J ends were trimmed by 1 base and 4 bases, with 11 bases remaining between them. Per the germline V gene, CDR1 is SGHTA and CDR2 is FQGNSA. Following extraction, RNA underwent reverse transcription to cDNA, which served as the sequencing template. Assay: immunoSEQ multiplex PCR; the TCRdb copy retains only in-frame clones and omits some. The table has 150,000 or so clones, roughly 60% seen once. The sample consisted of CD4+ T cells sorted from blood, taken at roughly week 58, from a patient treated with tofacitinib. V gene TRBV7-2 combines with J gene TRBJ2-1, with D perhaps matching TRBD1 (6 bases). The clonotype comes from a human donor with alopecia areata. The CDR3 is CASSLGVRGYNEQFF. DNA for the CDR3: TGTGCCAGCAGCTTAGGTGTCAGGGGATACAATGAGCAGTTCTTC.